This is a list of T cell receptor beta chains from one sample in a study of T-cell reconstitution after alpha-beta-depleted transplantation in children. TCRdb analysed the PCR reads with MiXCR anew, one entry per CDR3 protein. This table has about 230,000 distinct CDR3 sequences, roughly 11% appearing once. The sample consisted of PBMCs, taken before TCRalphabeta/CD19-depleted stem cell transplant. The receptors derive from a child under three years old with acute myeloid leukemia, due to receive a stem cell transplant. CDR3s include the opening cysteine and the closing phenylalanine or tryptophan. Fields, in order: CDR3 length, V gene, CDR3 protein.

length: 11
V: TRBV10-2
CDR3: CASRAVYEQYF

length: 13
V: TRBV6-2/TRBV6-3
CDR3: CASSFHPEGEAFF

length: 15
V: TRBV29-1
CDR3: CSVASPRDGYNEQFF

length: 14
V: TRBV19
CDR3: CASSIIRGQNEQFF

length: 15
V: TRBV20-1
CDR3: CSARERPGQGPKQFF

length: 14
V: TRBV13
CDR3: CASSLGGPKETQYF

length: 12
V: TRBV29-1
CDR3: CSASGVSTEAFF

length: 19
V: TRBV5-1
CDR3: CASSSLGDGRSVYTDTQYF

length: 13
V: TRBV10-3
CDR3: CAITSGSTDTQYF

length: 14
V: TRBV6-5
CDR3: CASRYSASGETQYF

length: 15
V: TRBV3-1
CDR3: CASRPMGLYTGELFF

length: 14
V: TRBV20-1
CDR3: CSARVGNLWNEQFF

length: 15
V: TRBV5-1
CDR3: CASSLDSGRENEQFF

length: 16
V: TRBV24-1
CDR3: CATSDRTSARGDEQFF

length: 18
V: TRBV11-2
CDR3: CASSFRWWGKYDGNEQFF

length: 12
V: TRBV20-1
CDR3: CSAHRRGQPLHF

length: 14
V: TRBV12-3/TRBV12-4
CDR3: CASSKWDRGSEQYF

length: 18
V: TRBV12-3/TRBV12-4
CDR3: CAFTADRMSTSFTDTQYF

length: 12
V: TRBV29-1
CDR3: CSVSGYGETQYF

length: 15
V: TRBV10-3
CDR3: CAISESGQSKNIQYF

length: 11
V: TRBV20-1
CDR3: CSATLADEQFF

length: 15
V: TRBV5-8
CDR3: CASSLGDRGKYGYTF

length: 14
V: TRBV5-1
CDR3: CASRFTTGTDTQYF

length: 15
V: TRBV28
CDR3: CASNTPRAAKNIQYF

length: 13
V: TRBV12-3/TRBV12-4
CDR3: CASSPTGSTEAFF

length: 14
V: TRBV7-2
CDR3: CASSISGGNNEQFF

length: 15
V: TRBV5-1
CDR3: CASSLEPGLQDEQFF

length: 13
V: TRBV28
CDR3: CASSPQGPYGYTF

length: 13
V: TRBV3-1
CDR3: CASSLDALVGQYF

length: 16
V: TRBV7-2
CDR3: CASSRTWGSSTDTQYF

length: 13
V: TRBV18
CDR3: CASSPDSGNTIYF

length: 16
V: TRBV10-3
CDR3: CAISDPPGPSGNTIYF

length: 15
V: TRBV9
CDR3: CASSVRGGLTGELFF

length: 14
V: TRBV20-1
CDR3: CSAGQGARPDTQYF

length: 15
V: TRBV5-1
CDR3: CASTPLAGGPDTQYF

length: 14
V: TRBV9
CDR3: CASSVAVGGGTQYF

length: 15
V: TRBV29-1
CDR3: CSVLLGQGASDTQYF